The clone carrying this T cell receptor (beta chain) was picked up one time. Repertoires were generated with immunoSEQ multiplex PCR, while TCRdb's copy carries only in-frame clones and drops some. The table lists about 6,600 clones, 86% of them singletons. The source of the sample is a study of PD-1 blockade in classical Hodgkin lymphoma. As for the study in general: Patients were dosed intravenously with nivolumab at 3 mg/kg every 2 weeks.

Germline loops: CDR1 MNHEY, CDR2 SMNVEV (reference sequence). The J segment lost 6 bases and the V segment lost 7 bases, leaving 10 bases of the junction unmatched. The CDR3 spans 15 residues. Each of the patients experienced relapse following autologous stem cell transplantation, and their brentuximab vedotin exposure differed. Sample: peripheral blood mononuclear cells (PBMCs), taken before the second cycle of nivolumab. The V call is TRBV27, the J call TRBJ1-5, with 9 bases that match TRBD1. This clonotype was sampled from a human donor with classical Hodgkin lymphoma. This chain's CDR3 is CASTPRTGEGQPQHF. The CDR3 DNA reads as TGTGCCAGCACCCCTCGGACAGGGGAAGGTCAGCCCCAGCATTTT.